One and the same sample provided the 10 T cell receptor beta chains below, sequenced in a study of blood T cells in healthy people across ages. Primed by a sample-barcoded 5' primer and a J-beta primer mix, a second PCR proceeded for about 7 to 11 cycles. Using its own MiXCR run on the 5' RACE reads, TCRdb lists one record per CDR3 protein. The sample holds nearly 1 million distinct CDR3 sequences, about 53% seen once. Material: blood. The receptors were gathered from a woman aged 55-69 years in good health.

V gene TRBV28 combines with J gene TRBJ2-5, with 7 bases identical to TRBD1. CDR3 size: 18 residues. After removal of 5 bases from V and 5 bases from J, the junction contained 20 bases not matched to a gene. Germline CDR1 MDHEN, CDR2 SYDVKM. The CDR3, as DNA: TGTGCCAGCAGTAAACGCAGCTACAGGGGTGGGTTTTTGGAGACCCAGTACTTC. Its translation: CASSKRSYRGGFLETQYF.

This rearrangement joins TRBV9 to TRBJ2-5; D possibly corresponds to TRBD2 (5 bases). The end of the DNA aligns better with TRBJ2-7, so the J call may be wrong. CDR3 length equals 14 residues. CDR1 is SGDLS and CDR2 is YYNGEE in the germline V gene. As DNA, the CDR3 is TGTGCCAGCAGCCCGGTTGGGAGTACCTACGAGCAGTACTTC. Its protein product is CASSPVGSTYEQYF.

The V call is TRBV4-2, the J call TRBJ1-2; the D is unclear. The CDR3 is 15 amino acids. The V gene lost 0 bases and the J gene lost 8 bases, with 16 bases spanning the gap. CDR1 and CDR2 (germline): LGHNA, YNFKEQ. In DNA, the CDR3 is TGTGCCAGCAGCCAAGATCATTCGGGATATCAGGGCTACACCTTC. Its translation is CASSQDHSGYQGYTF.

The J gene is TRBJ2-3, the V gene TRBV5-1; unclear D gene. The germline CDR1 and CDR2 sequences are SGHRS and YFSETQ. The CDR3 consists of 16 residues. V shed 0 bases and J shed 0 bases, with 11 bases lying between them. This chain's CDR3 is CASSLDGSPSTDTQYF. CDR3 nucleotides: TGCGCCAGCAGCTTGGATGGCAGCCCTAGCACAGATACGCAGTATTTT. Filled out from reference TRBV5-1 and TRBJ2-3, the complete variable domain reads KAGVTQTPRYLIKTRGQQVTLSCSPISGHRSVSWYQQTPGQGLQFLFEYFSETQRNKGNFPGRFSGRQFSNSRSEMNVSTLELGDSALYLCASSLDGSPSTDTQYFGPGTRLTVL.

CDR3 DNA sequence: TGCGCCAGCAGCCAACGAGCAGGCCAAGAGACCCAGTACTTC. It codes for CASSQRAGQETQYF. V usage is TRBV4-1 and J usage is TRBJ2-5; D is uncertain. The CDR3 is made up of 14 amino acids. V lost 2 bases, J lost 1 base, and 8 bases lay in between. From germline, CDR1 is MGHRA and CDR2 YSYEKL.

The chain combines TRBV4-1 with TRBJ2-3, with 9 bases matching TRBD2. Trimming took 1 base from V and 0 from J; bases not matched to a gene: 2. Germline CDR1 is MGHRA and CDR2 is YSYEKL. CDR3 length equals 16 residues. The CDR3: CASSQGTSVSTDTQYF. CDR3 in DNA: TGCGCCAGCAGCCAAGGGACTAGCGTTAGCACAGATACGCAGTATTTT.

This clonotype was counted a few times. This sequence joins TRBV29-1 and TRBJ2-5; the match to TRBD2 covers 7 bases. The CDR3 extends over 15 amino acids. V dropped 5 bases and J dropped 2; count of bases not matched to a gene: 11. CDR1 is SQVTM and CDR2 is ANQGSEA in the germline V gene. DNA for the CDR3: TGCAGCGTTCAAAACGGACTAGGAACTCAAGAGACCCAGTACTTC. Amino acids: CSVQNGLGTQETQYF.

A few counts support this clonotype. The CDR3 region is CASRGVGTHTKDTQYF. In DNA form, the CDR3 reads TGTGCCAGCAGGGGGGTTGGGACTCACACCAAGGATACGCAGTATTTT. The J gene is TRBJ2-3, the V gene TRBV12-3 or TRBV12-4; the D gene is possibly TRBD2 (6 bases). V was shortened by 6 bases and J by 6 bases, with 22 bases between the two germline ends. The CDR3 has 16 amino acids.

This clonotype has only a few counts. V is TRBV5-1 and J is TRBJ2-3, with 7 bases that match TRBD2. Germline assignment: CDR1 SGHRS and CDR2 YFSETQ. Trimming cost V 6 bases and J 4 bases; bases outside gene matches: 8. The CDR3 runs 14 residues. This chain's CDR3 is CASMRREFPDTQYF. CDR3 coding DNA: TGCGCCAGCATGCGGCGGGAGTTCCCAGATACGCAGTATTTT.

The chain employs TRBV12-3 or TRBV12-4 and TRBJ2-7; 11 bases agree with TRBD2. The CDR3 is made up of 15 amino acids. V trimming: 8 bases; J trimming: 0 bases; junction bases outside the gene matches: 6. The DNA of the CDR3 is TGTGCCAGCGGGCATACTAGCGGGGGCTCCTACGAGCAGTACTTC. This codes for CASGHTSGGSYEQYF.